This T cell receptor beta chain was identified during a study of graft-versus-host responses after intestinal transplantation. In the study overall: Anti-thymocyte globulin was used for induction in all recipients, who then took tacrolimus and steroids for approximately 3 years.

Assay: immunoSEQ multiplex PCR; the TCRdb copy retains only in-frame clones and omits some. The sample has under 20,000 clones, around 74% seen once. Study-wide points: Peak circulating GvH clone levels tracked with early post-transplant HvG declines. Researchers found GvH clones in recipient marrow, and some showed up first in ileum or blood. Across patients carrying graft-donor T cell macrochimerism, allografts held high graft-versus-host to host-versus-graft clonal ratios.

Lymphocytes from graft epithelium and lamina propria were isolated. This clone appeared a single time. Its antigen is currently unknown. J lost 4 bases, V lost 0 bases, and 0 bases had no gene match. Germline values: CDR1 SGHTA, CDR2 FQGNSA. The length of the CDR3 is 15 residues. This specimen was ileum tissue, taken 14 days after transplant. The source is a human patient who received an intestinal transplant, so some T cells may come from the graft donor. The rearrangement uses TRBV7-2 and TRBJ2-1; TRBD2 aligns across 10 bases. The CDR3 bases are TGTGCCAGCAGCTTAGCTAGCGGGGGGTACAATGAGCAGTTCTTC. Amino acids: CASSLASGGYNEQFF.